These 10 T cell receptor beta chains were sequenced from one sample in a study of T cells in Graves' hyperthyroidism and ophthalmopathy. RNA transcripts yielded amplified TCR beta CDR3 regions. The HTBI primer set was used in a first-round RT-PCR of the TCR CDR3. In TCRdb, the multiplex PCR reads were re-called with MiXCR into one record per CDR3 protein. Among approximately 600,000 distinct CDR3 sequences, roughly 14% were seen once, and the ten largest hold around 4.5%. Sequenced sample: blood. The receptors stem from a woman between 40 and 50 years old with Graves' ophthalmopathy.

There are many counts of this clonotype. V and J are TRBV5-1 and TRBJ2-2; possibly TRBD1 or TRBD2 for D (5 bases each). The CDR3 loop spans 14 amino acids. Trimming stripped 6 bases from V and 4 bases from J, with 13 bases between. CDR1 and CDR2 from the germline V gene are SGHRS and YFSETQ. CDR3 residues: CASNTGPFTGELFF. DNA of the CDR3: TGCGCCAGCAACACGGGACCATTCACCGGGGAGCTGTTTTTT.

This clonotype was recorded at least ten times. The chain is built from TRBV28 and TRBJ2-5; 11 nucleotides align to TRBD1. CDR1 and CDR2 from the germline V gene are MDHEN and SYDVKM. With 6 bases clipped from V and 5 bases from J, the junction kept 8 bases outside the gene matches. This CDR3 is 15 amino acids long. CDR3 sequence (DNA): TGTGCCAGCAGCACCGGGACAGGGGGAAAGGAGACCCAGTACTTC. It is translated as CASSTGTGGKETQYF. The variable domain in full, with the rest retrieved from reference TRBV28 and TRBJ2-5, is DVKVTQSSRYLVKRTGEKVFLECVQDMDHENMFWYRQDPGLGLRLIYFSYDVKMKEKGDIPEGYSVSREKKERFSLILESASTNQTSMYLCASSTGTGGKETQYFGPGTRLLVL.

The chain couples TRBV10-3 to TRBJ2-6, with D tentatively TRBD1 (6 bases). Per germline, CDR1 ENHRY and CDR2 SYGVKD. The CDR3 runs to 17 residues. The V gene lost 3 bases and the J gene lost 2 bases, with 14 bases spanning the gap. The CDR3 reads CAISDKRGSAGANVLTF. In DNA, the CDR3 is TGTGCCATCAGTGATAAGAGGGGGTCCGCTGGGGCCAACGTCCTGACTTTC.

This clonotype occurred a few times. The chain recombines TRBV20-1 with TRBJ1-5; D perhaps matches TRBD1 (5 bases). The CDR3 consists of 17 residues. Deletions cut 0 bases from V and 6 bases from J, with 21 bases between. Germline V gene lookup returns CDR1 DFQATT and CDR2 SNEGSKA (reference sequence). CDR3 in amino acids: CSARESSGYLVFQPQHF. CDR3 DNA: TGCAGTGCTAGAGAGAGTTCAGGGTACCTCGTGTTTCAGCCCCAGCATTTT.

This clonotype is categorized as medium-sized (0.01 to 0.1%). CDR3: CASSSGLQETQYF. In DNA form, the CDR3 reads TGTGCCAGCAGTTCGGGACTGCAAGAGACCCAGTACTTC. The gene calls are TRBV11-2 and TRBJ2-5, with D perhaps matching TRBD2 (6 bases). Trimming shortened V by 6 bases and J by 2 bases, and 10 bases separated the two germline ends. This CDR3 has 13 amino acids. CDR1 SGHAT and CDR2 FQNNGV come from the germline V gene.

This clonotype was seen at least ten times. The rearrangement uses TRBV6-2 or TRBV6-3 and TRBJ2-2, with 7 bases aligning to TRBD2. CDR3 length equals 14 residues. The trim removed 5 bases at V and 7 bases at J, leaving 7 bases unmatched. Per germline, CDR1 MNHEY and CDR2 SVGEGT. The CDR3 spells CASSHLAALGELFF. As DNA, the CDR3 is TGTGCCAGCAGTCATCTAGCGGCGCTCGGGGAGCTGTTTTTT.

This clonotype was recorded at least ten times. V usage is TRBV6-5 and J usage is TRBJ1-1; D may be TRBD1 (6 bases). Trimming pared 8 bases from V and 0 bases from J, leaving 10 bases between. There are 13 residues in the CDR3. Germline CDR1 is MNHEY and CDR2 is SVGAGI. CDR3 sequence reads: CASWGRMNTEAFF. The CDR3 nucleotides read TGTGCCAGCTGGGGGCGGATGAACACTGAAGCTTTCTTT.

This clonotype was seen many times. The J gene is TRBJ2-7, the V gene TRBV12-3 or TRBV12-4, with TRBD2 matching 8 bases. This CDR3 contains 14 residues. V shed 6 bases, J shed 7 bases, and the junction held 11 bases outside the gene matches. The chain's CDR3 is CASSGLAPSREQYF. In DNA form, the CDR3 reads TGTGCCAGCAGCGGACTAGCCCCATCTAGGGAGCAGTACTTC.

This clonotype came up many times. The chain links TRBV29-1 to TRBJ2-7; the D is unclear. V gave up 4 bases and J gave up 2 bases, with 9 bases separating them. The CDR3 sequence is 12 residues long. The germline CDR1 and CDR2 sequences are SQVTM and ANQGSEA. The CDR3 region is CSVGVSTYEQYF. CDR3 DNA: TGCAGCGTTGGGGTCAGTACCTACGAGCAGTACTTC.

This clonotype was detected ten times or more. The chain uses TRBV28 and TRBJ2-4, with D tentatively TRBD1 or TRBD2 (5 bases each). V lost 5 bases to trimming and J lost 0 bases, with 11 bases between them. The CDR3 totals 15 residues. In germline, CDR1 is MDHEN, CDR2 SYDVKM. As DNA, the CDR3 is TGTGCCAGCAGTGGGGACGGCTTAGCCAAAAACATTCAGTACTTC. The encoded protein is CASSGDGLAKNIQYF.